Following are 32 T cell receptor beta chains from one sample sequenced in a study of cytomegalovirus exposure and HLA in healthy donors. Use of 60 Vbeta and 13 Jbeta primers characterized the PCR. The data were produced by immunoSEQ multiplex PCR, yet TCRdb's version contains in-frame clones alone and is incomplete. The table counts some 46,000 clones; roughly 7.3% lies in the top ten. The sample was PBMCs. These receptors were obtained from a male donor in good health and CMV-seronegative.

The chain's CDR3 is CASAGLAGNTGELFF. The CDR3 DNA reads as TGTGCCAGCGCGGGGCTAGCGGGAAACACCGGGGAGCTGTTTTTT. V is TRBV7-9 and J is TRBJ2-2, with 9 bases matching TRBD2. This CDR3 has 15 amino acids. The V segment lost 8 bases and the J segment 2 bases; nucleotides outside the gene matches: 6. CDR1 and CDR2 from the germline V gene are SEHNR and FQNEAQ (reference sequence).

This chain joins TRBV15 and TRBJ1-4; D gene ambiguous. Trimming shortened V by 0 bases and J by 2 bases, and 7 bases separated the two germline ends. CDR1 and CDR2 from the germline V gene are LNHNV and YYDKDF (reference sequence). This CDR3 has 15 amino acids. CDR3: CATSRDARTNEKLFF. The CDR3 coding sequence is TGTGCCACCAGCAGAGACGCGAGGACTAATGAAAAACTGTTTTTT.

This chain links TRBV7-8 with TRBJ1-1; D gene unclear. In germline, CDR1 is SGHVS, CDR2 FQNEAQ. Trimming cost V 1 base and J 4 bases, with 10 bases left between them. The CDR3 runs 14 residues. CDR3 sequence reads: CASSLDELITEAFF. The CDR3 DNA reads TGTGCCAGCAGCTTAGATGAGCTTATCACTGAAGCTTTCTTT.

Written as DNA, the CDR3 is TGTGCCAGCAGCTTAGAATCGGGACAGGGGTCCGACTACGAGCAGTACTTC. Residues: CASSLESGQGSDYEQYF. The J gene is TRBJ2-7, the V gene TRBV7-8; TRBD1 matches at 10 bases. CDR1 and CDR2 (germline): SGHVS, FQNEAQ. After removal of 1 base from V and 3 bases from J, the junction contained 9 bases not matched to a gene. There are 17 residues in the CDR3.

This chain connects TRBV7-9 to TRBJ2-7, with D maybe TRBD2 (7 bases). V lost 6 bases to trimming and J lost 3 bases, with 15 bases between them. Germline CDR1 reads SEHNR; CDR2 reads FQNEAQ (reference sequence). The CDR3 spans 14 residues. The CDR3 spells CASSSWGGGYEQYF. The CDR3 DNA is TGTGCCAGCAGTTCCTGGGGAGGGGGCTACGAGCAGTACTTC.

This rearrangement joins TRBV28 to TRBJ2-2, with a tentative D call TRBD2 (6 bases). The CDR3 consists of 15 residues. V lost 3 bases, J lost 0 bases, and 8 bases lay in between. Germline CDR1 is MDHEN and CDR2 is SYDVKM. CDR3 sequence: CASSLGGANTGELFF. The DNA for the CDR3 is TGTGCCAGCAGTTTGGGAGGTGCGAACACCGGGGAGCTGTTTTTT.

The rearrangement joins TRBV7-2 to TRBJ2-3, with 9 positions matching TRBD2. CDR1 is SGHTA and CDR2 is FQGNSA in the germline V gene. J was trimmed by 1 base and V by 1 base; bases with no gene match: 12. This CDR3 is 19 amino acids long. CDR3 in amino acids: CASSLGSSGIALGTDTQYF. Here the CDR3 DNA reads TGTGCCAGCAGCTTAGGGTCTAGCGGGATTGCTCTAGGCACAGATACGCAGTATTTT.

J is TRBJ1-2 and V is TRBV5-1, with TRBD1 matching over 9 bases. V was pared by 4 bases and J by 0 bases, with 4 bases of the junction left unmatched. Germline V gene lookup returns CDR1 SGHRS and CDR2 YFSETQ. CDR3 length equals 15 residues. The CDR3 region is CASSLRTGANYGYTF. The CDR3 DNA sequence: TGCGCCAGCAGCCTTAGGACAGGGGCTAACTATGGCTACACCTTC.

Comment on this clone: At one end, the junction sequence differs from germline, possibly due to a read error. This same CDR3 is encoded by further DNA sequences in the sample. CDR3 amino acids: CASSPSNSNQPQHF. CDR3 in DNA: TGCGCCAGCAGCCCGAGTAATAGCAATCAGCCTCAGCATTTT. V gene TRBV5-1 combines with J gene TRBJ1-5; the D is unclear. Looked up from germline, CDR1 is SGHRS and CDR2 is YFSETQ. The CDR3 length is 14 residues.

V is TRBV28 and J is TRBJ1-2, with a possible D match to TRBD1 (5 bases). Deletions cut 6 bases from V and 3 bases from J, with 14 bases between. Germline V gives CDR1 MDHEN, CDR2 SYDVKM. This CDR3 spans 14 amino acids. This CDR3 is CASRYSGRDYGYTF. The CDR3, as DNA: TGTGCCAGCAGATACTCAGGGCGCGACTATGGCTACACCTTC.

The chain carries TRBV7-2 and TRBJ1-5; tentative D call: TRBD1 (6 bases). The V end was cut by 5 bases, the J end by 6 bases, with 8 bases between. The CDR3 length is 12 residues. Germline lookup yields CDR1 SGHTA and CDR2 FQGNSA. CDR3 nucleotides: TGTGCCAGCAGCACACAGGGTCAGCCCCAGCATTTT. Translating it yields CASSTQGQPQHF.

J is TRBJ2-5 and V is TRBV9; TRBD2 might be the D (6 bases). The CDR3 runs to 14 residues. Per the germline V gene, CDR1 is SGDLS and CDR2 is YYNGEE. Trimming left V 4 bases short and J 1 base short, with 11 bases between. CDR3 nucleotide sequence: TGTGCCAGCAGCCCGACACTAGCCCAAGAGACCCAGTACTTC. It specifies CASSPTLAQETQYF.

The V and J genes are TRBV4-2 and TRBJ1-1; no firm D call. This CDR3 contains 13 residues. With 1 base removed from V and 1 base from J, the gap between germline ends came to 4 bases. Germline-derived CDR1 and CDR2 are LGHNA and YNFKEQ. CDR3 in DNA: TGTGCCAGCAGCCAAGGGCCGAACACTGAAGCTTTCTTT. Its translation: CASSQGPNTEAFF.

V is TRBV20-1 and J is TRBJ2-7, with unresolved D. Germline CDR1 is DFQATT and CDR2 is SNEGSKA (reference sequence). The V gene lost 4 bases and the J gene lost 6 bases, with 10 bases spanning the gap. There are 11 residues in the CDR3. The DNA of the CDR3 is TGCAGTGCTACCCGAGGTGGCGAGCAGTACTTC. Protein product: CSATRGGEQYF.

The rearrangement links TRBV9 to TRBJ2-7, with 11 bases identical to TRBD2. The germline CDR1 and CDR2 sequences are SGDLS and YYNGEE. This CDR3 contains 13 residues. The trim removed 0 bases at V and 7 bases at J, leaving 0 bases unmatched. The CDR3 sequence is CASSVGLAGEQYF. CDR3 DNA: TGTGCCAGCAGCGTAGGACTAGCGGGAGAGCAGTACTTC.

The chain links TRBV7-6 to TRBJ2-7; TRBD1 agrees at 7 bases. Germline values: CDR1 SGHVS, CDR2 FNYEAQ. V shed 5 bases and J 3 bases; nucleotides not matched to a gene: 7. The CDR3 has 14 amino acids. CDR3 nucleotide sequence: TGTGCCAGCAGCCTGGGCAGGGGGATCTACGAGCAGTACTTC. Residues: CASSLGRGIYEQYF. Full variable domain (outside the CDR3, taken from reference TRBV7-6 and TRBJ2-7): GAGVSQSPRYKVTKRGQDVALRCDPISGHVSLYWYRQALGQGPEFLTYFNYEAQQDKSGLPNDRFSAERPEGSISTLTIQRTEQRDSAMYRCASSLGRGIYEQYFGPGTRLTVT.

The rearrangement joins TRBV28 to TRBJ2-7, with 8 bases that match TRBD1. Unmatched junction bases numbered 8, after V lost 11 bases and J lost 5 bases. The germline V gene encodes CDR1 MDHEN and CDR2 SYDVKM. CDR3 size: 12 residues. In DNA form, the CDR3 reads TGTGCCGGACAGACAGGGGCGAACGAGCAGTACTTC. This codes for CAGQTGANEQYF.

This rearrangement joins TRBV7-9 to TRBJ2-5, with D unresolved. Germline lookup yields CDR1 SEHNR and CDR2 FQNEAQ (reference sequence). Trimming stripped 1 base from V and 4 bases from J, with 10 bases between. This CDR3 contains 14 residues. The CDR3 spells CASSLVGVGETQYF. The CDR3 DNA reads TGTGCCAGCAGCTTAGTAGGAGTGGGAGAGACCCAGTACTTC.

The chain uses TRBV5-4 and TRBJ2-2, with D possibly TRBD1 on 6 matching bases. There are 15 residues in the CDR3. Trimming took off 4 bases at V and 5 bases at J, with 15 bases between the two ends. Germline CDR1 SGHNT, CDR2 YYREEE (reference sequence). CDR3 in DNA: TGTGCCAGCAGCCGGGACATTGCAGTTACCGGGGAGCTGTTTTTT. Residues: CASSRDIAVTGELFF.

The rearrangement links TRBV4-1 to TRBJ1-4; 7 bases map to TRBD1. The germline V gene encodes CDR1 MGHRA and CDR2 YSYEKL. V was pared by 4 bases and J by 2 bases, with 4 bases of the junction left unmatched. This CDR3 spans 15 amino acids. The CDR3 protein is CASSRQGGTNEKLFF. The DNA of the CDR3 is TGCGCCAGCAGCCGACAGGGTGGCACTAATGAAAAACTGTTTTTT.

V and J are TRBV29-1 and TRBJ2-7; 7 nucleotides line up with TRBD2. Trimming cost V 7 bases and J 2 bases; bases outside gene matches: 14. The germline gives CDR1 SQVTM, CDR2 ANQGSEA. CDR3 length equals 15 residues. The CDR3 region is CSAQTSRKGAYEQYF. CDR3 nucleotides: TGCAGCGCGCAGACTAGCCGTAAAGGGGCCTACGAGCAGTACTTC.

This chain joins TRBV6-1 and TRBJ2-7, with 7 positions matching TRBD2. The CDR3 is 18 amino acids. Germline V lookup: CDR1 MNHNS, CDR2 SASEGT. Losses at the gene ends were 4 bases for V and 1 base for J; bases not matched to a gene: 16. CDR3 in DNA: TGTGCCAGCAGTGTCACAACCCGGGCTAGCGGATCTTCCTACGAGCAGTACTTC. It encodes CASSVTTRASGSSYEQYF.

J is TRBJ1-5 and V is TRBV6-1, with 9 bases identical to TRBD1. This CDR3 has 14 residues. CDR1 is MNHNS, CDR2 SASEGT, per germline. Germline trimming cut 6 bases from V and 6 bases from J; bases unmatched to any gene: 6. The DNA for the CDR3 is TGTGCCAGCAGGGGACAGGGAGGGGGTCAGCCCCAGCATTTT. It is translated as CASRGQGGGQPQHF.

The chain joins TRBV15 to TRBJ2-1; 9 bases map to TRBD2. The germline V gene has CDR1 LNHNV and CDR2 YYDKDF (reference sequence). J gave up 4 bases and V 3 bases, and 7 bases lay outside the gene matches. The CDR3 is made up of 16 amino acids. The CDR3 DNA reads as TGTGCCACCAGCAGCAGCGGGAGGTCCGTTTACAATGAGCAGTTCTTC. The encoded protein is CATSSSGRSVYNEQFF.

The rearrangement joins TRBV7-9 to TRBJ2-1, with D maybe TRBD2 (5 bases). Trimming left V 4 bases short and J 6 bases short, with 10 bases between. This CDR3 spans 13 amino acids. From germline, CDR1 is SEHNR and CDR2 FQNEAQ (reference sequence). The CDR3 sequence: CASSSLAGNEQFF. For the CDR3, the DNA is TGTGCCAGCAGCTCGCTAGCTGGCAATGAGCAGTTCTTC. Full variable domain (rest looked up from reference TRBV7-9 and TRBJ2-1): DTGVSQNPRHKITKRGQNVTFRCDPISEHNRLYWYRQTLGQGPEFLTYFQNEAQLEKSRLLSDRFSAERPKGSFSTLEIQRTEQGDSAMYLCASSSLAGNEQFFGPGTRLTVL.

This chain uses TRBV4-1 with TRBJ2-5; D perhaps matches TRBD1 (6 bases). The J call is in doubt because the DNA end fits TRBJ2-7 better. CDR3 length equals 14 residues. CDR1 is MGHRA, CDR2 YSYEKL, per germline. The CDR3 is CASSQDQGLVEQYF. CDR3 bases: TGCGCCAGCAGCCAAGACCAGGGGCTGGTCGAGCAGTACTTC.

V usage is TRBV2 and J usage is TRBJ2-2; TRBD2 matches 7 bases. The V gene's germline CDR1 is SNHLY and CDR2 FYNNEI. This CDR3 region has 12 residues. V lost 11 bases to trimming and J lost 3 bases; unmatched junction nucleotides: 3. The CDR3, as DNA: TGTGCCGGACGGGGGGACACCGGGGAGCTGTTTTTT. Translation gives CAGRGDTGELFF. The complete variable domain, with remaining parts taken from reference TRBV2 and TRBJ2-2, reads EPEVTQTPSHQVTQMGQEVILRCVPISNHLYFYWYRQILGQKVEFLVSFYNNEISEKSEIFDDQFSVERPDGSNFTLKIRSTKLEDSAMYFCAGRGDTGELFFGEGSRLTVL.

The rearrangement uses TRBV11-2 and TRBJ1-1, with D tentatively TRBD1 (5 bases). The CDR3 is 14 residues long. Germline CDR1 reads SGHAT; CDR2 reads FQNNGV. V was shortened by 1 base and J by 7 bases, with 13 bases between the two germline ends. The CDR3 is CASSLGSRRGEAFF. The CDR3 DNA is TGTGCCAGCAGCTTAGGCTCGCGAAGGGGTGAAGCTTTCTTT.

V is TRBV30 and J is TRBJ2-3, with 7 bases that match TRBD2. J was trimmed by 5 bases and V by 3 bases; bases with no gene match: 5. CDR1 is GTSNPN, CDR2 SVGIG, per germline (reference sequence). The length of the CDR3 is 13 residues. The CDR3 is CAWSPGGVDTQYF. In DNA, the CDR3 is TGTGCCTGGAGCCCGGGAGGTGTAGATACGCAGTATTTT.

The chain links TRBV7-2 to TRBJ1-2, with 7 bases that match TRBD1. V shed 5 bases and J 7 bases; nucleotides not matched to a gene: 7. The CDR3 consists of 13 residues. Looked up from germline, CDR1 is SGHTA and CDR2 is FQGNSA. CDR3 sequence: CASSIDRVGGYTF. CDR3 coding DNA: TGTGCCAGCAGCATCGACAGGGTGGGTGGCTACACCTTC.

J is TRBJ1-6 and V is TRBV7-3; 8 positions match TRBD1. This CDR3 comprises 13 residues. The V gene end was trimmed by 4 bases and the J gene end by 7 bases; junction bases not matched to a gene: 0. Germline assignment: CDR1 SGHTA and CDR2 FQGTGA. CDR3 bases: TGTGCCAGCAGCTGGACAGGGAATTCACCCCTCCACTTT. This sequence encodes CASSWTGNSPLHF. Full variable domain (remainder filled in from reference TRBV7-3 and TRBJ1-6): GAGVSQTPSNKVTEKGKYVELRCDPISGHTALYWYRQSLGQGPEFLIYFQGTGAADDSGLPNDRFFAVRPEGSVSTLKIQRTERGDSAVYLCASSWTGNSPLHFGNGTRLTVT.

The gene calls are TRBV12-5 and TRBJ2-5; 12 nucleotides match TRBD2. Germline loops: CDR1 LGHNT, CDR2 FRNRAP. The CDR3 is 15 amino acids. The J segment lost 4 bases and the V segment lost 1 base, leaving 1 base of the junction unmatched. The CDR3: CASGLEGLAGETQYF. For the CDR3, the DNA is TGTGCTAGTGGTTTGGAGGGACTAGCGGGAGAGACCCAGTACTTC.